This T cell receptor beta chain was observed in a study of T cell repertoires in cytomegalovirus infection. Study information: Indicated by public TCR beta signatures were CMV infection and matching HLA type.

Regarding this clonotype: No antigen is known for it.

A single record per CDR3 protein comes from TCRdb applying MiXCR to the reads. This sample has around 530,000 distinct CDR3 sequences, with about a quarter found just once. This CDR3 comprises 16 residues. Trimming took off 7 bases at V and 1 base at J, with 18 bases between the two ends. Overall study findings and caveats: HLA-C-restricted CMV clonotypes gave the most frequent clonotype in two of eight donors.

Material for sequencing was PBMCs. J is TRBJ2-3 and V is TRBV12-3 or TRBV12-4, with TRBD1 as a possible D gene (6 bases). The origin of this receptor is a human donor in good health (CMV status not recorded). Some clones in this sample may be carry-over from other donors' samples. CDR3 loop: CASTWRTGQRTDTQYF. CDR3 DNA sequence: TGTGCCAGCACCTGGAGAACAGGGCAGCGCACAGATACGCAGTATTTT.